These 5 T cell receptor beta chains share one sample of origin, sequenced in a study of blood T cell repertoires in COVID-19. This table comes from immunoSEQ multiplex PCR, and its TCRdb copy is limited to in-frame clones, with some not included. Altogether about 150,000 clones are present, around 88% being singletons, with the ten largest covering just under 3%. The sample comprised peripheral blood. The receptors were sampled from a man aged 55 to 69 with active or convalescent COVID-19.

The chain joins TRBV4-1 to TRBJ2-1, with TRBD2 as a possible D gene (6 bases). CDR1 is MGHRA and CDR2 is YSYEKL in the germline V gene. The CDR3 runs to 13 residues. The V and J ends lost 0 bases and 16 bases respectively, with 16 bases between them. The CDR3 DNA sequence: TGCGCCAGCAGCCAAGAAGTCGCTAGCGCCCGATTCTTC. Its translation: CASSQEVASARFF.

The V and J genes are TRBV7-2 and TRBJ2-3, with TRBD1 identical over 7 bases. This CDR3 has 12 amino acids. Trimming took 6 bases from V and 6 from J; bases not matched to a gene: 3. The V gene's germline CDR1 is SGHTA and CDR2 FQGNSA. The CDR3 loop reads CASSSQGDTQYF. The CDR3 region has the DNA TGTGCCAGCAGTTCACAGGGGGATACGCAGTATTTT. The whole variable domain, remainder taken from reference TRBV7-2 and TRBJ2-3, is GAGVSQSPSNKVTEKGKDVELRCDPISGHTALYWYRQSLGQGLEFLIYFQGNSAPDKSGLPSDRFSAERTGGSVSTLTIQRTQQEDSAVYLCASSSQGDTQYFGPGTRLTVL.

The chain combines TRBV6-5 with TRBJ1-6; a possible D gene is TRBD1 (5 bases). V lost 2 bases to trimming and J lost 9 bases, with 11 bases between them. This CDR3 region has 14 residues. Germline assignment: CDR1 MNHEY and CDR2 SVGAGI. Here the CDR3 DNA reads TGTGCCAGCAGTTACCAGGGTTTAGGTTCACCCCTCCACTTT. It codes for CASSYQGLGSPLHF.

This chain uses TRBV5-5 with TRBJ2-3; maybe TRBD2 (6 bases). The germline gives CDR1 SGHKS, CDR2 YYEKEE (reference sequence). V gave up 2 bases and J gave up 6 bases, with 10 bases separating them. This CDR3 region has 13 residues. The CDR3 bases are TGTGCCAGCAGCTTCGGGGGAGAGGATACGCAGTATTTT. It translates to CASSFGGEDTQYF.

The chain uses TRBV5-1 and TRBJ1-2, with D tentatively TRBD1 (6 bases). The germline V gene encodes CDR1 SGHRS and CDR2 YFSETQ. The CDR3 contains 13 residues. V was clipped by 4 bases and J by 4 bases, with 11 bases between them. The CDR3 here is CASSLRGGYGYTF. In DNA form, the CDR3 reads TGCGCCAGCAGCCTCAGGGGTGGCTATGGCTACACCTTC.